Below are 28 T cell receptor beta chains sequenced from a single sample in a study of regulatory T cells in long-lasting Graves disease (dated by TCRdb to 2020 to 2023). Libraries were prepared through multiplex PCR. Sequencing instrument: Illumina HiSeq 4000. CDR3 regions were amplified by Arm-PCR with iRepertoire HTBI primers to construct TCR beta libraries. TCRdb trimmed public reads at Q25 via fastp, called clones via MiXCR and kept in-frame beta chains. Each CDR3 protein gets just one entry, which takes the most common genes and DNA from the rows behind it. In all, the sample holds roughly 400,000 distinct CDR3 sequences, and around 21% of those were seen once. 20% of the sample belongs to the ten largest clones. In the paper's terms, the time point label means: persistent/refractory GD, antithyroid drugs over 5 years with positive TRAb. RNA was extracted from PBMCs in TRIzol for both TCR sequencing and RNA sequencing.

The source was peripheral blood mononuclear cells (PBMCs), collected when the disease was refractory, from a patient treated with antithyroid drugs. Receptors were obtained from a female donor with Graves disease.

The chain employs TRBV29-1 and TRBJ2-7; possibly TRBD1 or TRBD2 for D (5 bases each). This CDR3 comprises 14 residues. V gave up 6 bases and J gave up 0 bases, with 15 bases separating them. Germline values: CDR1 SQVTM, CDR2 ANQGSEA. CDR3 DNA: TGCAGCGTGGTGAGGGACGCAAGCTCCTACGAGCAGTACTTC. The encoded protein is CSVVRDASSYEQYF.

This clonotype was observed many times. The chain recombines TRBV30 with TRBJ1-1; no clear D. Germline V gene data show CDR1 as GTSNPN and CDR2 as SVGIG (reference sequence). The CDR3 runs 13 residues. Trimming left V 4 bases short and J 0 bases short, with 9 bases between. CDR3 loop: CAWKFVMNTEAFF. In DNA form, the CDR3 reads TGTGCCTGGAAATTTGTTATGAACACTGAAGCTTTCTTT.

This clonotype was observed many times. The chain uses TRBV6-1 and TRBJ2-4; 8 nucleotides align to TRBD1. The length of the CDR3 is 14 residues. Germline CDR1 reads MNHNS; CDR2 reads SASEGT. The V and J ends lost 7 bases and 6 bases, in that order; junction bases with no gene match: 8. In nucleotides, the CDR3 is TGTGCCAGCATGGGCATAGACAGGGGAAACATTCAGTACTTC. Residues: CASMGIDRGNIQYF.

This clonotype occurred a few times. The chain combines TRBV6-1 with TRBJ1-6; TRBD1 might be the D (5 bases). The CDR3 is 13 residues long. V shed 10 bases and J shed 5 bases, with 12 bases lying between them. Germline CDR1 reads MNHNS; CDR2 reads SASEGT. The CDR3 nucleotides read TGTGCCACTTCGACAGTTAATAATTCACCCCTCCACTTT. Translating gives CATSTVNNSPLHF.

The chain is built from TRBV4-3 and TRBJ2-4, with D possibly TRBD2 on 6 matching bases. The V end was cut by 2 bases, the J end by 0 bases, with 23 bases between. CDR1 and CDR2 from the germline V gene are LGHNA and YSLEER. This CDR3 is 20 amino acids long. CDR3 nucleotide sequence: TGCGCCAGCAGCCAATATCGCCGCCTGGGACTGCTTACAGCCAAAAACATTCAGTACTTC. Encoded protein: CASSQYRRLGLLTAKNIQYF.

The V gene is TRBV28, the J gene TRBJ2-1; tentative D call: TRBD2 (7 bases). The CDR3 covers 13 residues. Trimming left V 8 bases short and J 5 bases short, with 13 bases between. Germline loops: CDR1 MDHEN, CDR2 SYDVKM. The CDR3 DNA reads TGTGCCAGCGGACGGGGGGCGGACAATGAGCAGTTCTTC. It translates to CASGRGADNEQFF.

This clonotype was detected a few times. The chain uses TRBV7-9 and TRBJ2-5; maybe TRBD1 (6 bases). The ends were cut back, 6 bases at V and 0 bases at J, with 11 bases in the middle. This CDR3 region has 14 residues. The germline CDR1 and CDR2 sequences are SEHNR and FQNEAQ (reference sequence). CDR3 sequence: CASRDSQYQETQYF. The CDR3 DNA reads as TGTGCCAGCAGGGACAGTCAATACCAAGAGACCCAGTACTTC.

V and J are TRBV12-3 or TRBV12-4 and TRBJ2-3, with D tentatively TRBD1 (5 bases). Trimming cost V 4 bases and J 6 bases, with 17 bases left between them. The CDR3 consists of 15 residues. This chain's CDR3 is CASSSHPQDYDTQYF. The DNA of the CDR3 is TGTGCCAGCAGTTCGCACCCACAGGATTACGATACGCAGTATTTT.

In its sample, this clonotype was seen a few times. The J gene is TRBJ1-5, the V gene TRBV19, with D tentatively TRBD1 (6 bases). Trimming took 5 bases from V and 9 from J, leaving 14 bases between them. Germline V CDR1 and CDR2: LNHDA, SQIVND (reference sequence). The CDR3 extends over 13 amino acids. CDR3 in DNA: TGTGCCAGTAGTGAGGAGCCCAGGGGGCCCCAGCATTTT. Protein sequence: CASSEEPRGPQHF.

Many counts were recorded for this clonotype. The chain combines TRBV28 with TRBJ1-4; D uncertain. The V end was cut by 2 bases, the J end by 4 bases, with 11 bases between. The CDR3 runs to 15 residues. Germline-derived CDR1 and CDR2 are MDHEN and SYDVKM. The CDR3 sequence: CASSLPGRSNEKLFF. DNA for the CDR3: TGTGCCAGCAGTTTACCCGGACGGAGTAATGAAAAACTGTTTTTT.

This clonotype was seen many times. The gene calls are TRBV7-9 and TRBJ2-7; perhaps TRBD2 as D (5 bases). Trimming removed 6 bases at V and 2 bases at J, with 11 bases between. CDR3 length equals 13 residues. In germline, CDR1 is SEHNR, CDR2 FQNEAQ (reference sequence). The DNA for the CDR3 is TGTGCCAGCAGGGCGGACTCAGCCTACGAGCAGTACTTC. Translated, it gives CASRADSAYEQYF.

This clonotype was detected many times. This chain links TRBV28 with TRBJ2-5; 8 bases line up with TRBD2. Germline values: CDR1 MDHEN, CDR2 SYDVKM. The CDR3 runs 15 residues. V lost 5 bases, J lost 1 base, and 6 bases stayed unmatched. The CDR3 loop is CASSPRGGLQETQYF. In nucleotides, the CDR3 is TGTGCCAGCAGTCCCCGGGGGGGCCTCCAAGAGACCCAGTACTTC. Based on the CDR3 plus reference TRBV28 and TRBJ2-5, the full variable domain is DVKVTQSSRYLVKRTGEKVFLECVQDMDHENMFWYRQDPGLGLRLIYFSYDVKMKEKGDIPEGYSVSREKKERFSLILESASTNQTSMYLCASSPRGGLQETQYFGPGTRLLVL.

This clonotype came up many times. The chain recombines TRBV7-2 with TRBJ2-7; TRBD2 aligns across 8 bases. V shed 3 bases and J 4 bases; nucleotides not matched to a gene: 5. The CDR3 totals 14 residues. CDR1 is SGHTA and CDR2 is FQGNSA in the germline V gene. The CDR3, as DNA: TGTGCCAGCAGCTTCGGGACTAGTCTATACGAGCAGTACTTC. Translated: CASSFGTSLYEQYF.

This clonotype was observed a handful of times. The genes are TRBV10-3 and TRBJ1-1, with D uncertain. The ends were cut back, 7 bases at V and 1 base at J, with 13 bases in the middle. The CDR3 sequence is 14 residues long. The germline CDR1 and CDR2 sequences are ENHRY and SYGVKD. CDR3 sequence reads: CAIKGSVANTEAFF. As DNA, the CDR3 is TGTGCCATCAAGGGCTCGGTTGCGAACACTGAAGCTTTCTTT.

The chain combines TRBV7-2 with TRBJ2-5; TRBD1 aligns across 10 bases. Germline V gene lookup returns CDR1 SGHTA and CDR2 FQGNSA. V shed 3 bases, J shed 3 bases, and the junction held 7 bases outside the gene matches. The CDR3 runs to 16 residues. The CDR3: CASSLARGTGEETQYF. CDR3 coding DNA: TGTGCCAGCAGCTTGGCCAGGGGGACAGGGGAAGAGACCCAGTACTTC.

In this sample, this clonotype turned up a few times. The CDR3 sequence: CASSQPRQGSSGANVLTF. CDR3 bases: TGCGCCAGCAGCCAGCCACGACAGGGGTCCTCTGGGGCCAACGTCCTGACTTTC. The chain carries TRBV4-3 and TRBJ2-6, with 8 positions matching TRBD1. The CDR3 spans 18 residues. V trimming: 3 bases; J trimming: 0 bases; junction bases outside the gene matches: 7. Germline loops: CDR1 LGHNA, CDR2 YSLEER.

This rearrangement joins TRBV2 to TRBJ1-3; D call uncertain. The CDR3 consists of 15 residues. V lost 2 bases and J 0 bases, leaving 8 bases between the germline ends. Germline V gene data show CDR1 as SNHLY and CDR2 as FYNNEI. The CDR3 protein is CASSESVLSGNTIYF. The DNA for the CDR3 is TGTGCCAGCAGTGAATCCGTACTCTCTGGAAACACCATATATTTT.

The chain links TRBV7-2 to TRBJ2-3, with D unresolved. CDR1 is SGHTA and CDR2 is FQGNSA in the germline V gene. There are 13 residues in the CDR3. Trimming left V 5 bases short and J 3 bases short, with 9 bases between. CDR3 amino acids: CASSHRRTDTQYF. CDR3 nucleotide sequence: TGTGCCAGCAGCCACCGGCGGACAGATACGCAGTATTTT. The complete variable domain, with remaining parts taken from reference TRBV7-2 and TRBJ2-3, reads GAGVSQSPSNKVTEKGKDVELRCDPISGHTALYWYRQSLGQGLEFLIYFQGNSAPDKSGLPSDRFSAERTGGSVSTLTIQRTQQEDSAVYLCASSHRRTDTQYFGPGTRLTVL.

The CDR3 DNA is TGCAGCGCCTTAGCGCAGTACACCGGGGAGCTGTTTTTT. This codes for CSALAQYTGELFF. The V gene is TRBV29-1, the J gene TRBJ2-2; tentatively, D is TRBD2 (5 bases). The CDR3 runs to 13 residues. The ends were cut back, 7 bases at V and 3 bases at J, with 12 bases in the middle. Germline lookup yields CDR1 SQVTM and CDR2 ANQGSEA.

V is TRBV12-5 and J is TRBJ1-1; the D is unclear. V was pared by 8 bases and J by 4 bases, with 8 bases between. CDR1 is LGHNT, CDR2 FRNRAP, per germline. The length of the CDR3 is 11 residues. The CDR3 DNA reads as TGTGCTAGTTTGGAATCCACTGAAGCTTTCTTT. Translated, it gives CASLESTEAFF.

A few counts support this clonotype. The chain has TRBV2 and TRBJ2-3, with no clear D. Germline-derived CDR1 and CDR2 are SNHLY and FYNNEI. V was clipped by 3 bases and J by 0 bases, with 7 bases between them. The CDR3 covers 14 residues. CDR3 amino acids: CASSDVISTDTQYF. DNA for the CDR3: TGTGCCAGCAGTGACGTGATAAGCACAGATACGCAGTATTTT.

Only a few counts were recorded for this clonotype. V is TRBV28 and J is TRBJ2-2, with 11 bases fitting TRBD1. The CDR3 extends over 16 amino acids. CDR1 is MDHEN and CDR2 is SYDVKM in the germline V gene. V lost 2 bases to trimming and J lost 5 bases; unmatched junction nucleotides: 4. CDR3 in amino acids: CASSLGTGGLTGELFF. CDR3 in DNA: TGTGCCAGCAGTTTAGGGACAGGGGGTTTAACCGGGGAGCTGTTTTTT.

This clonotype was recorded at least ten times. This chain connects TRBV28 to TRBJ2-7, with 8 bases fitting TRBD2. This CDR3 is built from 12 residues. CDR1 and CDR2 (germline): MDHEN, SYDVKM. The DNA of the CDR3 is TGTGCCAGCAGTTCGCCCGGGACTAGTTTTTCGGTC. This encodes CASSSPGTSFSV.

In regard to this clonotype: A much larger clone sits a single nucleotide away, making a read error possible. This chain links TRBV3-1 with TRBJ1-4; TRBD1 matches at 8 bases. Per germline, CDR1 LGHDT and CDR2 YNNKEL (reference sequence). V gave up 4 bases and J gave up 3 bases; unmatched junction bases: 4. This CDR3 contains 15 residues. CDR3 sequence (DNA): TGTGCCAGCAGCCGAGACAGGGGAGCTAATGAAAAACTGTTTTTT. Amino acids: CASSRDRGANEKLFF.

This clonotype was seen repeatedly, ten times or more. V usage is TRBV7-8 and J usage is TRBJ2-5, with no clear D. Trimming left V 1 base short and J 5 bases short, with 17 bases between. The germline CDR1 and CDR2 sequences are SGHVS and FQNEAQ. The CDR3 consists of 16 residues. CDR3 sequence reads: CASSLGLSGVGETQYF. The DNA of the CDR3 is TGTGCCAGCAGCTTAGGTTTATCTGGAGTAGGCGAGACCCAGTACTTC. The full variable domain, completed using reference TRBV7-8 and TRBJ2-5, is GAGVSQSPRYKVAKRGQDVALRCDPISGHVSLFWYQQALGQGPEFLTYFQNEAQLDKSGLPSDRFFAERPEGSVSTLKIQRTQQEDSAVYLCASSLGLSGVGETQYFGPGTRLLVL.

In its sample, this clonotype was seen many times. The rearrangement uses TRBV2 and TRBJ2-6; D is unresolved. The V end was cut by 3 bases, the J end by 6 bases, with 3 bases between. Germline-derived CDR1 and CDR2 are SNHLY and FYNNEI. The CDR3 sequence is 12 residues long. The CDR3 spells CASSEEANVLTF. The CDR3 DNA reads TGTGCCAGCAGTGAGGAGGCCAACGTCCTGACTTTC.

This clonotype was seen at least ten times. The chain links TRBV6-1 to TRBJ1-1, with 9 bases identical to TRBD1. The V gene's germline CDR1 is MNHNS and CDR2 SASEGT. The trim removed 4 bases at V and 4 bases at J, leaving 7 bases unmatched. The CDR3 covers 15 residues. CDR3 in DNA: TGTGCCAGCAGTGCTTGGGGGACAGGGTTCACTGAAGCTTTCTTT. Amino acid sequence: CASSAWGTGFTEAFF.

This chain connects TRBV29-1 to TRBJ1-2, with D possibly being TRBD1 (5 bases). In germline, CDR1 is SQVTM, CDR2 ANQGSEA. V was cut by 1 base and J by 1 base, with 22 bases left in between. The CDR3 totals 18 residues. The CDR3, as DNA: TGCAGCGTTGAAGCCCGGGACCCTAGGATAGCACTTAACTATGGCTACACCTTC. This sequence encodes CSVEARDPRIALNYGYTF.